Following are 12 T cell receptor beta chains from one sample sequenced in a study of blood T cell repertoires in COVID-19 (dated by TCRdb to about 2020). Library preparation was by the immunoSEQ multiplex PCR assay. TCRdb limited this immuneACCESS table to in-frame rearrangements with V and J called. A share of clones is missing; checked studies link under half to unresolved V genes, and the rest is unexplained. Counted in this sample were fewer than 250,000 clones; around 87% of them appeared once. Roughly 7.2% of the sample comes from the top ten. The sample comprised PBMCs or T cells enriched from blood (not recorded which). Every receptor here comes from a man in his thirties or forties in a cohort exposed to, infected with or recovered from COVID-19 (not recorded which).

This chain links TRBV28 with TRBJ1-6, with D tentatively TRBD1 (6 bases). Looked up from germline, CDR1 is MDHEN and CDR2 is SYDVKM. Trimming shortened V by 7 bases and J by 5 bases, and 12 bases separated the two germline ends. The CDR3 is 14 amino acids. The CDR3 here is CASIPSGDNSPLHF. The DNA of the CDR3 is TGTGCCAGCATCCCGTCAGGGGATAATTCACCCCTCCACTTT. The variable domain in full, completed from reference TRBV28 and TRBJ1-6, reads DVKVTQSSRYLVKRTGEKVFLECVQDMDHENMFWYRQDPGLGLRLIYFSYDVKMKEKGDIPEGYSVSREKKERFSLILESASTNQTSMYLCASIPSGDNSPLHFGNGTRLTVT.

This clone was counted once. At the DNA level, this CDR3 is encoded by other sequences in the same sample as well. The chain has TRBV28 and TRBJ1-5; TRBD1 matches 9 bases. CDR1 and CDR2 (germline): MDHEN, SYDVKM. With V trimmed by 5 bases and J by 9 bases, 8 bases remained unmatched. The CDR3 spans 14 residues. CDR3: CASSRTGEIRPQHF. In DNA, the CDR3 is TGTGCCAGCAGTCGGACAGGGGAAATCAGGCCCCAGCATTTT.

V gene TRBV6-5 combines with J gene TRBJ2-1; TRBD1 matches 7 bases. Germline V CDR1 and CDR2: MNHEY, SVGAGI. Trimming removed 0 bases from V and 0 bases from J; junction bases left unmatched: 2. The CDR3 is 16 amino acids. DNA of the CDR3: TGTGCCAGCAGTTACTCGGGACAGAGCTCCTACAATGAGCAGTTCTTC. As protein: CASSYSGQSSYNEQFF.

This chain links TRBV5-8 with TRBJ1-5; a possible D gene is TRBD1 (6 bases). Looked up from germline, CDR1 is SGHTS and CDR2 is YDEGEE. The V gene lost 1 base and the J gene lost 1 base, with 12 bases spanning the gap. The CDR3 is 16 amino acids. As DNA, the CDR3 is TGTGCCAGCAGCTTGACAGGGCGAGAAAGCAATCAGCCCCAGCATTTT. This gives the protein CASSLTGRESNQPQHF. Based on the CDR3 plus reference TRBV5-8 and TRBJ1-5, the full variable domain is EAGVTQSPTHLIKTRGQQATLRCSPISGHTSVYWYQQALGLGLQFLLWYDEGEERNRGNFPPRFSGRQFPNYSSELNVNALELEDSALYLCASSLTGRESNQPQHFGDGTRLSIL.

This clone showed up just once. The J gene is TRBJ2-1, the V gene TRBV10-1; D not resolved. With 2 bases removed from V and 0 bases from J, the gap between germline ends came to 8 bases. Germline V gene lookup returns CDR1 WNHNN and CDR2 SYGVQD (reference sequence). CDR3 length: 15 residues. CDR3 region: CASSEHSSSYNEQFF. The CDR3 DNA reads as TGCGCCAGCAGTGAGCACAGCAGCTCCTACAATGAGCAGTTCTTC.

The chain joins TRBV9 to TRBJ2-7, with 8 bases fitting TRBD2. CDR3 length equals 15 residues. Germline CDR1 SGDLS, CDR2 YYNGEE. Trimming at V came to 4 bases and at J to 0 bases, leaving 6 bases not matched to a gene. This CDR3 reads CASSPGTRASYEQYF. In DNA form, the CDR3 reads TGTGCCAGCAGCCCGGGGACTAGGGCCTCCTACGAGCAGTACTTC.

This clone has only a few counts. This chain joins TRBV3-1 (or the pseudogene TRBV3-2) and TRBJ1-2; D not certain. CDR1 and CDR2 (germline): LGHDT, YNNKEL (reference sequence). Trimming removed 0 bases at V and 7 bases at J, with 12 bases between. This CDR3 is built from 14 residues. CDR3: CASSQDRPGVGYTF. The CDR3 DNA follows: TGTGCCAGCAGCCAAGATCGGCCCGGGGTTGGCTACACCTTC.

The chain employs TRBV7-2 and TRBJ2-1, with unresolved D. CDR1 and CDR2 (germline): SGHTA, FQGNSA. This CDR3 spans 15 amino acids. V was trimmed by 2 bases and J by 2 bases, leaving 10 bases between them. The CDR3 spells CASSLMAQPYNEQFF. CDR3 nucleotide sequence: TGTGCCAGCAGCTTAATGGCACAGCCCTACAATGAGCAGTTCTTC.

The gene calls are TRBV15 and TRBJ1-5; 8 bases are a match to TRBD1. The CDR3 contains 19 residues. Germline V gene sequence: CDR1 LNHNV, CDR2 YYDKDF (reference sequence). The ends lost 1 base at V and 4 bases at J; junction bases unmatched: 15. CDR3 DNA sequence: TGTGCCACCAGCAGAGGGTACCCCGGACAGGGTTCTGGTAATCAGCCCCAGCATTTT. It yields the protein CATSRGYPGQGSGNQPQHF.

The chain has TRBV5-1 and TRBJ2-5; 12 bases are shared with TRBD2. The CDR3 sequence is 18 residues long. Germline loops: CDR1 SGHRS, CDR2 YFSETQ. Trimming removed 0 bases from V and 4 bases from J; junction bases left unmatched: 10. The CDR3 here is CASSLVTSGRGDRETQYF. Written as DNA, the CDR3 is TGCGCCAGCAGCTTGGTGACTAGCGGGAGAGGGGACCGAGAGACCCAGTACTTC.

The genes are TRBV13 and TRBJ2-3; TRBD2 might be the D (6 bases). Germline-derived CDR1 and CDR2 are PRHDT and FYEKMQ (reference sequence). V lost 4 bases and J lost 3, with 17 bases in between. The CDR3 has 16 residues. CDR3 coding DNA: TGTGCCAGCAGCTCCCGGGCCACCGGAGGGACAGATACGCAGTATTTT. Protein: CASSSRATGGTDTQYF.

The count of this clone is one. The chain is built from TRBV27 and TRBJ2-7; D is undetermined. V was shortened by 6 bases and J by 4 bases, with 4 bases between the two germline ends. Germline-derived CDR1 and CDR2 are MNHEY and SMNVEV (reference sequence). The CDR3 is 10 residues long. The CDR3 region is CASRAYEQYF. DNA for the CDR3: TGTGCCAGCAGGGCTTACGAGCAGTACTTC.